The next 22 T cell receptor beta chains were all read from a single sample in a study of immune evolution from preneoplasia to lung adenocarcinoma. Using immunoSEQ multiplex PCR, the repertoire was profiled, and TCRdb retains in-frame clones only, with some absent. The sample yields around 14,000 clones, 75% to 85% seen once. Sample: FFPE minimally invasive lung adenocarcinoma tissue. The receptor set was obtained from a person aged 70 to 80 with lung adenocarcinoma.

The rearrangement uses TRBV7-6 and TRBJ2-6; 7 bases line up with TRBD1. The CDR3 runs to 17 residues. In germline, CDR1 is SGHVS, CDR2 FNYEAQ. V was clipped by 5 bases and J by 2 bases; unmatched bases: 9. CDR3 coding DNA: TGTGCCAGCAGCAGTATGATAGGGACAGCTGGGGCCAACGTCCTGACTTTC. Translating gives CASSSMIGTAGANVLTF.

This chain links TRBV11-2 with TRBJ1-1; D possibly corresponds to TRBD1 (5 bases). The V and J ends lost 5 bases and 1 base respectively, with 8 bases between them. Germline lookup yields CDR1 SGHAT and CDR2 FQNNGV. The CDR3 loop spans 13 amino acids. Here the CDR3 DNA reads TGTGCCAGCAGCGAAGGACAGAACACTGAAGCTTTCTTT. Translated, it gives CASSEGQNTEAFF.

This sequence joins TRBV10-3 and TRBJ1-1, with D perhaps matching TRBD1 (5 bases). The V end was cut by 2 bases, the J end by 5 bases, with 9 bases between. Per germline, CDR1 ENHRY and CDR2 SYGVKD. The CDR3 has 13 amino acids. The CDR3 region has the DNA TGTGCCATCAGTGAGAGGGAGGGGACTGAAGCTTTCTTT. This sequence encodes CAISEREGTEAFF.

This chain links TRBV5-6 with TRBJ2-2, with 10 bases aligning to TRBD1. The CDR3 loop spans 15 amino acids. Germline CDR1 is SGHDT and CDR2 is YYEEEE. Trimming at V came to 3 bases and at J to 6 bases, leaving 5 bases not matched to a gene. CDR3 DNA sequence: TGTGCCAGCAGCTCCGGGACAGGGGACGCCGGGGAGCTGTTTTTT. Residues: CASSSGTGDAGELFF. Together with reference TRBV5-6 and TRBJ2-2, the CDR3 gives the full variable domain: DAGVTQSPTHLIKTRGQQVTLRCSPKSGHDTVSWYQQALGQGPQFIFQYYEEEERQRGNFPDRFSGHQFPNYSSELNVNALLLGDSALYLCASSSGTGDAGELFFGEGSRLTVL.

The chain has TRBV5-6 and TRBJ2-5; D call uncertain. This CDR3 comprises 13 residues. Germline V gene sequence: CDR1 SGHDT, CDR2 YYEEEE. Trimming stripped 4 bases from V and 1 base from J, with 8 bases between. CDR3 residues: CASSPAAQETQYF. Written as DNA, the CDR3 is TGTGCCAGCAGCCCGGCGGCCCAAGAGACCCAGTACTTC.

The gene calls are TRBV29-1 and TRBJ2-1; tentatively, D is TRBD2 (5 bases). V shed 3 bases and J shed 2 bases, with 11 bases lying between them. CDR1 is SQVTM and CDR2 is ANQGSEA in the germline V gene. The CDR3 sequence is 14 residues long. The CDR3: CSVERTPPYNEQFF. CDR3 sequence (DNA): TGCAGCGTTGAGAGGACTCCCCCCTACAATGAGCAGTTCTTC.

The rearrangement joins TRBV7-9 to TRBJ1-1; D may be TRBD1 (6 bases). Trimming pared 1 base from V and 3 bases from J, leaving 12 bases between. The CDR3 sequence is 15 residues long. Germline V gene data show CDR1 as SEHNR and CDR2 as FQNEAQ (reference sequence). Here the CDR3 DNA reads TGTGCCAGCAGCTTAGATGGGGGCGCGGACACTGAAGCTTTCTTT. The encoded protein is CASSLDGGADTEAFF.

The gene calls are TRBV5-1 and TRBJ1-2, with 7 bases that match TRBD1. V shed 3 bases and J 5 bases; nucleotides not matched to a gene: 16. Germline-derived CDR1 and CDR2 are SGHRS and YFSETQ. This CDR3 is 17 amino acids long. The CDR3 region is CASSSNTLGTAPYGYTF. The CDR3 nucleotides read TGCGCCAGCAGCTCGAATACCTTGGGGACAGCCCCATATGGCTACACCTTC.

The chain links TRBV4-2 to TRBJ1-4; D uncertain. V shed 0 bases and J shed 0 bases, with 8 bases lying between them. The CDR3 spans 16 residues. Germline CDR1 is LGHNA and CDR2 is YNFKEQ. CDR3 sequence: CASSQEVSATNEKLFF. The CDR3 region has the DNA TGTGCCAGCAGCCAAGAAGTCAGTGCAACTAATGAAAAACTGTTTTTT.

Regarding this clone: Germline and junction disagree at one end, which may indicate a read error. The chain combines TRBV7-7 with TRBJ2-7, with D perhaps matching TRBD1 or TRBD2 (6 bases each). The CDR3 length is 12 residues. Germline V gene sequence: CDR1 SSHAT, CDR2 FNYEAQ (reference sequence). The CDR3 loop reads CASRGGPGEQYF. For the CDR3, the DNA is TGTGCTAGCAGAGGGGGGCCAGGCGAGCAGTACTTC.

CDR3 in amino acids: CSGLGNEQFF. The CDR3 DNA sequence: TGCAGCGGATTGGGCAATGAGCAGTTCTTC. The rearrangement joins TRBV20-1 to TRBJ2-1; unclear D gene. The CDR3 has 10 residues. Per the germline V gene, CDR1 is DFQATT and CDR2 is SNEGSKA (reference sequence).

V gene TRBV28 combines with J gene TRBJ1-1, with D maybe TRBD1 (6 bases). V was clipped by 3 bases and J by 5 bases, with 13 bases between them. The CDR3 is 14 residues long. The V gene's germline CDR1 is MDHEN and CDR2 SYDVKM. The CDR3 bases are TGTGCCAGCAGTTTTTCAGGGGCGAGTACTGAAGCTTTCTTT. Translating it yields CASSFSGASTEAFF.

The chain has TRBV6-1 and TRBJ1-6; D gene unclear. With 3 bases removed from V and 7 bases from J, the gap between germline ends came to 13 bases. Germline-derived CDR1 and CDR2 are MNHNS and SASEGT. The CDR3 consists of 15 residues. CDR3 bases: TGTGCCAGCAGTGATTTCGGGCAGCCCAATTCACCCCTCCACTTT. It codes for CASSDFGQPNSPLHF.

This clone was found a few times. This chain joins TRBV19 and TRBJ1-2; D remains unclear. V was cut by 3 bases and J by 7 bases, with 9 bases left in between. The germline V gene encodes CDR1 LNHDA and CDR2 SQIVND (reference sequence). The CDR3 extends over 12 amino acids. This CDR3 is CASSIQQFGYTF. CDR3 nucleotides: TGTGCCAGTAGTATTCAGCAATTTGGCTACACCTTC.

The chain recombines TRBV6-5 with TRBJ2-2; D unresolved. Trimming stripped 2 bases from V and 0 bases from J, with 4 bases between. Germline V CDR1 and CDR2: MNHEY, SVGAGI. The CDR3 covers 14 residues. CDR3 sequence reads: CASSYDANTGELFF. CDR3 DNA sequence: TGTGCCAGCAGTTACGATGCGAACACCGGGGAGCTGTTTTTT.

The chain carries TRBV9 and TRBJ2-3; D is perhaps TRBD1 (5 bases). CDR3 size: 15 residues. The germline V gene has CDR1 SGDLS and CDR2 YYNGEE. Trimming shortened V by 3 bases and J by 0 bases, and 11 bases separated the two germline ends. The CDR3 loop is CASSGRQTSTDTQYF. In DNA form, the CDR3 reads TGTGCCAGCAGCGGTAGACAGACTAGCACAGATACGCAGTATTTT.

The chain recombines TRBV9 with TRBJ2-5; 8 nucleotides match TRBD2. The CDR3 extends over 14 amino acids. J was trimmed by 4 bases and V by 4 bases; bases with no gene match: 6. Germline CDR1 reads SGDLS; CDR2 reads YYNGEE. In DNA, the CDR3 is TGTGCCAGCAGCCAGGAGGGACTAGGAGAGACCCAGTACTTC. This encodes CASSQEGLGETQYF. Based on the CDR3 plus reference TRBV9 and TRBJ2-5, the full variable domain is DSGVTQTPKHLITATGQRVTLRCSPRSGDLSVYWYQQSLDQGLQFLIQYYNGEERAKGNILERFSAQQFPDLHSELNLSSLELGDSALYFCASSQEGLGETQYFGPGTRLLVL.

The V call is TRBV11-3, the J call TRBJ2-1; perhaps TRBD1 as D (6 bases). The CDR3 extends over 13 amino acids. Looked up from germline, CDR1 is SGHNT and CDR2 is YENEEA. V lost 5 bases and J lost 8, with 13 bases in between. The CDR3 bases are TGTGCCAGCAGCCGAGGGGGATCCGATGAGCAGTTCTTC. Amino acid sequence: CASSRGGSDEQFF. The whole variable domain, remainder taken from reference TRBV11-3 and TRBJ2-1, is EAGVVQSPRYKIIEKKQPVAFWCNPISGHNTLYWYLQNLGQGPELLIRYENEEAVDDSQLPKDRFSAERLKGVDSTLKIQPAELGDSAVYLCASSRGGSDEQFFGPGTRLTVL.

The chain uses TRBV7-4 and TRBJ1-4; D might be TRBD1 (5 bases). From germline, CDR1 is SGHVT and CDR2 SQSDAQ. The CDR3 is 16 residues long. V lost 4 bases, J lost 0 bases, and 12 bases lay in between. DNA for the CDR3: TGTGCCAGCAGCTCGTCGACAGTTACAACTAATGAAAAACTGTTTTTT. This gives the protein CASSSSTVTTNEKLFF.

The V and J genes are TRBV28 and TRBJ2-2; D may match TRBD1 or TRBD2 (6 bases each). The CDR3 has 19 residues. Deletions cut 4 bases from V and 4 bases from J, with 25 bases between. Germline V gene data show CDR1 as MDHEN and CDR2 as SYDVKM. CDR3 sequence: CASSSAWGQGGFGTGELFF. The DNA of the CDR3 is TGTGCCAGCAGTTCCGCTTGGGGACAAGGGGGGTTCGGCACCGGGGAGCTGTTTTTT.

In its sample, this clone was seen once. The genes are TRBV15 and TRBJ1-5, with D possibly matching TRBD1 (5 bases). The CDR3 has 14 amino acids. Germline V gives CDR1 LNHNV, CDR2 YYDKDF (reference sequence). Deletions cut 5 bases from V and 7 bases from J, with 15 bases between. CDR3 protein: CATSRPGGEQPQHF. The CDR3 DNA sequence: TGTGCCACCAGCCGCCCGGGGGGGGAACAGCCCCAGCATTTT.

J is TRBJ2-3 and V is TRBV6-4; D possibly corresponds to TRBD2 (6 bases). Germline V gene data show CDR1 as MRHNA and CDR2 as SNTAGT. The V and J ends lost 10 bases and 6 bases respectively, with 17 bases between them. There are 13 residues in the CDR3. This chain's CDR3 is CATKEEGSDTQYF. The DNA for the CDR3 is TGTGCCACCAAAGAGGAGGGTAGCGATACGCAGTATTTT.